Here is one T cell receptor beta chain with its context. Its target is not known. The data stem from a study of T cell repertoires in cytomegalovirus infection. Study background: HLA-C-restricted CMV epitopes, recently identified, and well-studied HLA-B-restricted ones were used by the study. An indication of both CMV infection and matching HLA type came from public TCR beta signatures.

TCRdb ran MiXCR on the reads and lists one entry per CDR3 protein. The sample consists of about 830,000 distinct CDR3 sequences, approximately 32% of them appearing once. The germline V and J ends were trimmed by 2 bases and 2 bases, with 24 bases remaining between them. The CDR3 is 20 residues long. CDR1 and CDR2 (germline): SNHLY, FYNNEI. Study outcomes and limitations: There were HLA-C-restricted CMV-specific TCR beta clonotypes dominating the ex vivo response. People with CMV and the relevant HLA were identified by cumulative public TCR beta family frequency.

V is TRBV2 and J is TRBJ2-2; TRBD2 is a possible D gene (6 bases). The sample consisted of cultured CD8+ T cells from PBMCs, taken from culture after CMV antigen stimulation. The source of this sequence is a human donor in good health (CMV status not recorded). Some clones in this sample may be carry-over from other donors' samples. CDR3: CASSEPVDGGVLGNTGELFF. CDR3 bases: TGTGCCAGCAGTGAACCGGTTGACGGGGGTGTGCTAGGCAACACCGGGGAGCTGTTTTTT.